This T cell receptor beta chain is drawn from a study of shared clonotypes between healthy human individuals. Concerning this clone: Its specificity is not known.

The method was immunoSEQ multiplex PCR; TCRdb's version includes in-frame clones alone and lacks a portion of them. The profile shows fewer than 200,000 clones, 90% to 95% of them singletons. The CDR3 extends over 14 amino acids. Germline-derived CDR1 and CDR2 are SEHNR and FQNEAQ (reference sequence). With 5 bases clipped from V and 10 bases from J, the junction kept 7 bases outside the gene matches. General observations from the study: It was expected that sequencing depth would affect clonotype sharing among donors. Among a handful of donors, approximately 5.4% of naive CD4 clonotypes were found in common.

CD4+ cell separation produced CD45RA+ naive and CD45RA-negative memory subsets. The sequence was collected from a woman younger than 45 in good health. Sequencing was done on a sample of naive CD4+ T cells sorted from blood. Indicated subset: CD45RA+ positively selected. The chain joins TRBV7-9 to TRBJ2-1; 11 bases fit TRBD2. CDR3 DNA sequence: TGTGCCAGCAGCCCTCCGGGACTAGCGGCCGAGCAGTTCTTC. Its translation is CASSPPGLAAEQFF. Based on the CDR3 plus reference TRBV7-9 and TRBJ2-1, the full variable domain is DTGVSQNPRHKITKRGQNVTFRCDPISEHNRLYWYRQTLGQGPEFLTYFQNEAQLEKSRLLSDRFSAERPKGSFSTLEIQRTEQGDSAMYLCASSPPGLAAEQFFGPGTRLTVL.